A single sample gave rise to the 2 T cell receptor beta chains below, sequenced in a study of blood T cell repertoires in COVID-19. Clones were sequenced by immunoSEQ multiplex PCR, and TCRdb holds only the in-frame ones, with some missing. The data show about 400,000 clones, around 89% seen once. Sequences were obtained from peripheral blood. The source of these receptors is a woman aged 25 to 39 with acute or convalescent COVID-19.

The V and J genes are TRBV7-9 and TRBJ2-7; no definite D call. CDR3 size: 15 residues. Germline CDR1 is SEHNR and CDR2 is FQNEAQ (reference sequence). V lost 8 bases and J 0 bases, leaving 17 bases between the germline ends. The CDR3 sequence: CASSTLEHLSYEQYF. CDR3 DNA sequence: TGTGCCAGCTCCACCCTTGAACACCTCTCCTACGAGCAGTACTTC. The complete variable domain, with remaining parts taken from reference TRBV7-9 and TRBJ2-7, reads DTGVSQNPRHKITKRGQNVTFRCDPISEHNRLYWYRQTLGQGPEFLTYFQNEAQLEKSRLLSDRFSAERPKGSFSTLEIQRTEQGDSAMYLCASSTLEHLSYEQYFGPGTRLTVT.

V and J are TRBV7-2 and TRBJ1-1, with D possibly matching TRBD1 (5 bases). This CDR3 spans 15 amino acids. Germline assignment: CDR1 SGHTA and CDR2 FQGNSA. V dropped 2 bases and J dropped 4 bases, with 14 bases sitting between them. CDR3 sequence (DNA): TGTGCCAGCAGCTTATCAGGGCCGGGCGGCACTGAAGCTTTCTTT. Translated: CASSLSGPGGTEAFF.